The sequence of this T cell receptor beta chain was determined in a study of control samples from healthy donors and cancer patients. Sequenced by immunoSEQ multiplex PCR; TCRdb stores in-frame clones only, minus some. The sample records approximately 150,000 clones, roughly 92% being singletons. The CDR3 length is 13 residues. The J segment lost 6 bases and the V segment lost 2 bases, leaving 1 base of the junction unmatched. The source of this sequence is a man aged 35 to 55 in good health. Source material: blood. The chain has TRBV23-1 and TRBJ2-3; 8 nucleotides match TRBD2. TRBV23-1 is filed as an ORF, its function uncertain. The CDR3 DNA reads TGCGCCAGCAGTCAACCTAGCGGGGATACGCAGTATTTT. Protein product: CASSQPSGDTQYF.